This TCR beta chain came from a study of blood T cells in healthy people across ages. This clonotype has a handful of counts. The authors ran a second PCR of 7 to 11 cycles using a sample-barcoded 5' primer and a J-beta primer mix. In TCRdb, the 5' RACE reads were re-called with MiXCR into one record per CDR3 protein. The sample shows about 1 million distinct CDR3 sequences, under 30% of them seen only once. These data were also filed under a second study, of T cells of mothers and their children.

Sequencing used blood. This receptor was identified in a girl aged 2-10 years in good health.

The CDR3 loop reads CASSRRDSPDPRNEQYF. The CDR3 bases are TGTGCCAGCAGCCGGCGGGACTCGCCTGACCCAAGAAACGAGCAGTACTTC. This rearrangement joins TRBV3-1 to TRBJ2-7; the D gene is possibly TRBD2 (6 bases). This CDR3 comprises 17 residues. The germline V and J ends were trimmed by 4 bases and 5 bases, with 24 bases remaining between them. Germline values: CDR1 LGHDT, CDR2 YNNKEL (reference sequence).